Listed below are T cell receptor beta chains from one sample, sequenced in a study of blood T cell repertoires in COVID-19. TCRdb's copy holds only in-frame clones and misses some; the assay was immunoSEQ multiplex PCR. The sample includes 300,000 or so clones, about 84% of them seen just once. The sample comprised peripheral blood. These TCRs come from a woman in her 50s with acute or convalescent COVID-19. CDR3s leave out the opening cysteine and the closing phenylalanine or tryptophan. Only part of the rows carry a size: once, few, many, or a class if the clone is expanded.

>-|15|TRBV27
ASSSTLPTGAGSPLH
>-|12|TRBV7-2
ASSLVAGDTEAF
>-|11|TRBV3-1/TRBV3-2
ASSGQGMETQY
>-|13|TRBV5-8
ASSLGTATNEKLF
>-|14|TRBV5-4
ASSLGGLAGNYEQY
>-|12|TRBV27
ASSFSVGTDTQY
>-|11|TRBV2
ASTGSPANVLT
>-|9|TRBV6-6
ASSGGAEAF
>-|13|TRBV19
ASHGGAVGQETQY
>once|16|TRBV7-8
ASSLISTGSPSGAEAF
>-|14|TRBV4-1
ASSQGSEGRSYEQY
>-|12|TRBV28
ATSVDGTSDTQY
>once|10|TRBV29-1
SVEEGAYGYT
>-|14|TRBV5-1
ASSFLTGGTNEKLF
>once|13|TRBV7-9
ASSIRDRGQETQY
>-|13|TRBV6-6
ASTGRTGLDYGYT
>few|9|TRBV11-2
ASSLDRGAL
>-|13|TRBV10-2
ASSVSGRRSDTQY
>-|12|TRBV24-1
ATSENRDNTEAF
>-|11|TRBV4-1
ASSGSSNQPQH
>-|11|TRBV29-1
SVERQVNEKLF
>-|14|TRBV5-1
ASNYLEGQGSYEQY
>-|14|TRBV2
ASNPLAGAIGETQY
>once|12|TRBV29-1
SVAIQGAFEKLF
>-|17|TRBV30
AWSGFGTGERSSYNEQF
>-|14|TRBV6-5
ASSYSSLAGAGEQY
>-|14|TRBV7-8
ASSGTSGSGTGELF
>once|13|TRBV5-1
ASSEQGAINQPQH
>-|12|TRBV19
ASSTGQVTGELF
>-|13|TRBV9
ASSVAQGGAGGYT
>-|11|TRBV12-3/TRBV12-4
ASSILPGQPQH
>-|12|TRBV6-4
ASSADRGNTEAF
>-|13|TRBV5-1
ASSPDRAMNTEAF
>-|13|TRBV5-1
ASSLGRGSDYEQY
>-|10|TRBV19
ASSSTGHGYT
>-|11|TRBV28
ASSEQGDYEQY
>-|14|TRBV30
AWSGRSQGLNTEAF
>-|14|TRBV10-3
AIRQGDGQFSYEQY
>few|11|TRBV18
ASSTQPAWEQY
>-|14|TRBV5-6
ASSLGLGSSYNEQF
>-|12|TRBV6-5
ASSYSIGAYEQY
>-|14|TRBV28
ASSFLLGGGHSPLH
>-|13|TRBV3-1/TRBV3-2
ASTSWAAGHGELF
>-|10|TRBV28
ASSSTEYGYT
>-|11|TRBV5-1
ASSLTESYGYT
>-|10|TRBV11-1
ASSLVLTEQF
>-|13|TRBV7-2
ASSTSGTAGEKLF